This T cell receptor beta chain came from a study of blood T cell repertoires in COVID-19. Across the whole study: There were acute and convalescent COVID-19 samples, and they came from the United States, Italy and Spain. T cells, B-cell-depleted T cells, or PBMCs supplied cDNA or gDNA.

Per the original data handling: The authors estimated nucleated cell counts from reference gene primer amplification. TCRdb's table, derived via immunoSEQ multiplex PCR, lists solely in-frame clones and lacks some. That table supplies the V and J calls and clone size; D and trimming were determined from the DNA. The sample carries around 140,000 clones, 81% recorded once. The CDR3 is 11 residues long. Germline V gene sequence: CDR1 DFQATT, CDR2 SNEGSKA (reference sequence). Trimming removed 3 bases from V and 6 bases from J, with 9 bases in between. This chain joins TRBV20-1 and TRBJ2-7; possibly TRBD2 for D (6 bases). The clonotype was recovered from an older woman with active or convalescent COVID-19. What was sequenced was peripheral blood. CDR3 residues: CSASGEVEQYV. The CDR3 bases are TGCAGTGCTAGTGGGGAGGTCGAGCAGTACGTC.